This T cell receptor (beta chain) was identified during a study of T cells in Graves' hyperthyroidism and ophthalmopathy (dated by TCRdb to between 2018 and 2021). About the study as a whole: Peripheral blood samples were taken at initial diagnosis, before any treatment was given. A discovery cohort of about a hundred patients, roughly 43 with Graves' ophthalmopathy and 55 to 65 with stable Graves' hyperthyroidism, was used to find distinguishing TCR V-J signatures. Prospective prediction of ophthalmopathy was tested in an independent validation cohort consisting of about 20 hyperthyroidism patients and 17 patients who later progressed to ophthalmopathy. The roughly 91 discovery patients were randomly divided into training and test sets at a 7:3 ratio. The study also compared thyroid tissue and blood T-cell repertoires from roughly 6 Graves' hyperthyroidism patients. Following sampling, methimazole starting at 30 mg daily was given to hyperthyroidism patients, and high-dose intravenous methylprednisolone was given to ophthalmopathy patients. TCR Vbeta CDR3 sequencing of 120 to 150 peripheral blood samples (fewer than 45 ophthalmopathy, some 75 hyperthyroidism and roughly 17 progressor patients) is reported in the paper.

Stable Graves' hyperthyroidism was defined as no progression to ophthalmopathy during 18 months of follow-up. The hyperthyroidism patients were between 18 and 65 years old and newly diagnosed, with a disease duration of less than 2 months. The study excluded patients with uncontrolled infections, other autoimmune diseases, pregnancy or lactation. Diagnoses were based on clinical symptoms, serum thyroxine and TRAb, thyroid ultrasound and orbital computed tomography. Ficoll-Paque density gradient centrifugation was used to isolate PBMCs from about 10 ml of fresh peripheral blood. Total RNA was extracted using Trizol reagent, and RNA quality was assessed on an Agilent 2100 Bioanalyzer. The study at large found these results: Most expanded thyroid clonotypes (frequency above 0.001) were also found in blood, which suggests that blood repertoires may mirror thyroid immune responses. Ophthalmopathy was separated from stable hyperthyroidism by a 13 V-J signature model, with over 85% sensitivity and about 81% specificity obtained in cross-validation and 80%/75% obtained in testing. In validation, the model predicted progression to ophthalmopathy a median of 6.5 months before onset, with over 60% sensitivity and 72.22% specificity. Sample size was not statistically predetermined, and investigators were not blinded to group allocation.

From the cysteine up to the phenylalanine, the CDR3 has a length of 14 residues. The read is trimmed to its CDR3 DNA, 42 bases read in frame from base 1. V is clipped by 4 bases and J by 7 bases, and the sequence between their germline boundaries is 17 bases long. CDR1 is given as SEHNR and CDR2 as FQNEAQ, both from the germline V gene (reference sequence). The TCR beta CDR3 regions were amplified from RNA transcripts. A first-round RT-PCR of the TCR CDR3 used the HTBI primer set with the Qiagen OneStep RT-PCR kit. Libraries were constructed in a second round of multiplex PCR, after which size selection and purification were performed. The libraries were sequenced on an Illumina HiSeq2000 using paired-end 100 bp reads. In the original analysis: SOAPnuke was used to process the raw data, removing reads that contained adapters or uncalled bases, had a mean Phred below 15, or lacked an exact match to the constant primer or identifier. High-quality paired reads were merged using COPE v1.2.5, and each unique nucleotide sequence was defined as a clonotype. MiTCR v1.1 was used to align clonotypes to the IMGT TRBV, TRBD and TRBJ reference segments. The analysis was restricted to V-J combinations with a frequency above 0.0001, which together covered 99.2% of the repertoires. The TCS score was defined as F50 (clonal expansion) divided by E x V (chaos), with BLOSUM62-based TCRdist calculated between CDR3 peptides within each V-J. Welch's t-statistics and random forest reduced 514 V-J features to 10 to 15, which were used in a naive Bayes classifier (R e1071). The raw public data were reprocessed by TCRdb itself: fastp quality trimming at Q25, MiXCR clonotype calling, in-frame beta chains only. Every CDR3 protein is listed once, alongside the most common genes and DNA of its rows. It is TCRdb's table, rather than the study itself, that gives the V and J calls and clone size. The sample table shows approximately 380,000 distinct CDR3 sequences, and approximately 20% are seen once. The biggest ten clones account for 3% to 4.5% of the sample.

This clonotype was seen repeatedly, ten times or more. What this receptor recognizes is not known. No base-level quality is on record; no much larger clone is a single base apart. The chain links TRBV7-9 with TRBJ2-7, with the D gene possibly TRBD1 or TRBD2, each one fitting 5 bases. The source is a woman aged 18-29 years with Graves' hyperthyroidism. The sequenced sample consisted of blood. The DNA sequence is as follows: TGTGCCAGCAGCTACGGGACCTCCTCCTGGGAGCAGTACTTC. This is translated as CASSYGTSSWEQYF.